This TCR beta chain was sequenced in a study of control samples from healthy donors and cancer patients. TCRdb's copy holds only in-frame clones and misses some; the assay was immunoSEQ multiplex PCR. Among under 90,000 clones listed, 85% to 95% were seen once. V lost 3 bases, J lost 2 bases, and 6 bases stayed unmatched. The length of the CDR3 is 15 residues. CDR1 is KGHSH, CDR2 LQKENI, per germline. V is TRBV18 and J is TRBJ2-5; 7 bases agree with TRBD1. The source is a woman in her sixties in good health. The sample taken for sequencing was blood. The CDR3 DNA reads TGTGCCAGCTCACCTCGACAGGGTTGGCAAGAGACCCAGTACTTC. Its translation: CASSPRQGWQETQYF. Full variable domain (rest looked up from reference TRBV18 and TRBJ2-5): NAGVMQNPRHLVRRRGQEARLRCSPMKGHSHVYWYRQLPEEGLKFMVYLQKENIIDESGMPKERFSAEFPKEGPSILRIQQVVRGDSAAYFCASSPRQGWQETQYFGPGTRLLVL.